These 27 T cell receptor beta chains were all obtained from the same sample, sequenced in a study of blood T cell repertoires in COVID-19 (dated by TCRdb to about 2020). Library prep was done by the immunoSEQ multiplex PCR assay. The immuneACCESS repertoire file appears here via TCRdb, limited to in-frame rearrangements. These files lack a portion of the clones; in checked studies, under half of the deficit traces to unresolved V genes, and the cause of the others is not known. The sample includes 350,000 to 450,000 clones, with approximately 89% observed a single time. Over 0.7% of the sample lies in the top ten. The sequencing input was PBMCs or T cells enriched from blood (not recorded which). These receptors were obtained from a woman aged 40 to 49 who had been exposed to COVID-19.

V gene TRBV7-2 combines with J gene TRBJ1-2, with a possible D match to TRBD1 (6 bases). V was cut by 0 bases and J by 4 bases, with 6 bases left in between. Germline assignment: CDR1 SGHTA and CDR2 FQGNSA. CDR3 length: 13 residues. For the CDR3, the DNA is TGTGCCAGCAGCTTAGCGGGGGCCTATGGCTACACCTTC. Protein sequence: CASSLAGAYGYTF.

The CDR3 DNA reads TGCGCCAGCAGACAGGGGGATGAGCAGTTCTTC. This encodes CASRQGDEQFF. The genes are TRBV10-1 and TRBJ2-1; 8 bases align to TRBD1. Trimming removed 6 bases from V and 8 bases from J; junction bases left unmatched: 0. Germline CDR1 WNHNN, CDR2 SYGVQD (reference sequence). CDR3 length equals 11 residues.

This chain uses TRBV2 with TRBJ1-2, with 8 bases that match TRBD1. V was pared by 9 bases and J by 3 bases, with 6 bases of the junction left unmatched. This CDR3 comprises 13 residues. CDR1 and CDR2 from the germline V gene are SNHLY and FYNNEI. In DNA form, the CDR3 reads TGTGCCAGTGGACAGGGCTCCGACTATGGCTACACCTTC. It is translated as CASGQGSDYGYTF.

In DNA, the CDR3 is TGTGCCAGCAGCCCCAGGGCCTCGAACACTGAAGCTTTCTTT. Residues: CASSPRASNTEAFF. V is TRBV7-8 and J is TRBJ1-1; weak D call: TRBD1 (5 bases). V lost 5 bases, J lost 1 base, and 11 bases lay in between. CDR3 length equals 14 residues. CDR1 and CDR2 (germline): SGHVS, FQNEAQ.

The rearrangement uses TRBV10-3 and TRBJ1-5; TRBD1 is a possible D gene (6 bases). Germline V gene sequence: CDR1 ENHRY, CDR2 SYGVKD. This CDR3 is 14 amino acids long. Trimming stripped 4 bases from V and 4 bases from J, with 11 bases between. CDR3 sequence reads: CAISGETGNQPQHF. DNA for the CDR3: TGTGCCATCAGTGGGGAGACAGGAAATCAGCCCCAGCATTTT.

The chain uses TRBV10-3 and TRBJ1-1, with 8 bases that match TRBD1. V shed 2 bases, J shed 3 bases, and the junction held 2 bases outside the gene matches. The CDR3 runs 14 residues. In germline, CDR1 is ENHRY, CDR2 SYGVKD. The CDR3 DNA follows: TGTGCCATCAGTGAGACAGGGGGGGACACTGAAGCTTTCTTT. Encoded protein: CAISETGGDTEAFF.

This clone has ten or more counts. The V gene is TRBV4-1, the J gene TRBJ2-7; a possible D gene is TRBD1 (6 bases). Germline V gene data show CDR1 as MGHRA and CDR2 as YSYEKL. CDR3 length: 18 residues. V dropped 1 base and J dropped 0 bases, with 19 bases sitting between them. DNA of the CDR3: TGCGCCAGCAGCCAAGTACAGCCCAGGGGAAACGACTCCTACGAGCAGTACTTC. It encodes CASSQVQPRGNDSYEQYF.

J is TRBJ1-3 and V is TRBV5-6; D is unresolved. V was shortened by 1 base and J by 4 bases, with 9 bases between the two germline ends. In germline, CDR1 is SGHDT, CDR2 YYEEEE. The CDR3 has 14 residues. CDR3 DNA sequence: TGTGCCAGCAGCTTGAATACTTGGGGAAACACCATATATTTT. Translating it yields CASSLNTWGNTIYF.

CDR3 loop: CASSRQGGNNSPLHF. CDR3 nucleotides: TGTGCCAGCAGCCGACAGGGTGGCAATAATTCACCCCTCCACTTT. The rearrangement links TRBV7-3 to TRBJ1-6; the match to TRBD1 covers 7 bases. Per the germline V gene, CDR1 is SGHTA and CDR2 is FQGTGA. Trimming removed 5 bases from V and 5 bases from J; junction bases left unmatched: 6. The CDR3 is 15 amino acids.

The chain recombines TRBV7-3 with TRBJ1-1; D ambiguous. The CDR3 is 15 residues long. V was trimmed by 4 bases and J by 2 bases, leaving 14 bases between them. Germline V gene lookup returns CDR1 SGHTA and CDR2 FQGTGA. Here the CDR3 DNA reads TGTGCCAGCAGCTCCTTTAGCGTTGTTAACACTGAAGCTTTCTTT. Translating it yields CASSSFSVVNTEAFF.

The chain employs TRBV6-2 or TRBV6-3 and TRBJ2-3; 8 positions match TRBD1. The CDR3 consists of 15 residues. The trim removed 2 bases at V and 5 bases at J, leaving 6 bases unmatched. Looked up from germline, CDR1 is MNHEY and CDR2 is SVGEGT. This CDR3 is CASSYATTGGDTQYF. CDR3 sequence (DNA): TGTGCCAGCAGTTACGCGACCACAGGGGGAGATACGCAGTATTTT.

In nucleotides, the CDR3 is TGCGCCAGCAGCCAAGATCCGACCGGCGGAAATCAGCCCCAGCATTTT. Translating it yields CASSQDPTGGNQPQHF. The chain uses TRBV4-1 and TRBJ1-5; D unresolved. V lost 0 bases and J lost 4, with 13 bases in between. The CDR3 consists of 16 residues. Germline CDR1 and CDR2: MGHRA and YSYEKL.

The V call is TRBV7-2, the J call TRBJ1-2; 9 bases are shared with TRBD1. The germline V gene has CDR1 SGHTA and CDR2 FQGNSA. Trimming took 5 bases from V and 6 from J; bases not matched to a gene: 4. The CDR3 is 13 amino acids. CDR3 protein: CASSPGTGNGYTF. CDR3 coding DNA: TGTGCCAGCAGCCCCGGGACAGGGAATGGCTACACCTTC.

A single count supports this clone. This sequence joins TRBV6-5 and TRBJ2-7; D is unclear. The CDR3 has 12 residues. Germline CDR1 MNHEY, CDR2 SVGAGI. The V end lost 5 bases, the J end lost 3 bases, and 8 bases lay between the germline ends. The CDR3 spells CASSPLLYEQYF. The CDR3 DNA follows: TGTGCCAGCAGTCCTCTACTCTACGAGCAGTACTTC.

The V and J genes are TRBV5-1 and TRBJ2-1, with TRBD1 as a possible D gene (6 bases). Trimming took off 4 bases at V and 5 bases at J, with 10 bases between the two ends. CDR1 is SGHRS, CDR2 YFSETQ, per germline. The CDR3 totals 13 residues. CDR3 in amino acids: CASSVTGHNEQFF. CDR3 in DNA: TGCGCCAGCAGCGTCACAGGGCACAATGAGCAGTTCTTC.

This chain uses TRBV28 with TRBJ1-5, with D possibly TRBD1 on 5 matching bases. Looked up from germline, CDR1 is MDHEN and CDR2 is SYDVKM. The CDR3 is 14 residues long. The germline V and J ends were trimmed by 9 bases and 6 bases, with 18 bases remaining between them. The CDR3 sequence: CASVGGQGLQPQHF. The CDR3 bases are TGTGCCAGTGTCGGAGGGCAGGGTCTTCAGCCCCAGCATTTT.

This clone has just one count. V and J are TRBV7-9 and TRBJ2-3; the D gene is possibly TRBD2 (6 bases). The CDR3 has 15 residues. CDR1 and CDR2 from the germline V gene are SEHNR and FQNEAQ (reference sequence). V was trimmed by 2 bases and J by 1 base, leaving 10 bases between them. The CDR3 reads CASSLTGVGTDTQYF. The CDR3 DNA sequence: TGTGCCAGCAGCTTAACGGGAGTGGGCACAGATACGCAGTATTTT.

The chain has TRBV27 and TRBJ1-1; 8 bases agree with TRBD1. Germline V gene sequence: CDR1 MNHEY, CDR2 SMNVEV (reference sequence). The V gene end was trimmed by 6 bases and the J gene end by 4 bases; junction bases not matched to a gene: 13. The length of the CDR3 is 16 residues. DNA for the CDR3: TGTGCCAGCAGGGGCCAGGGGGCCGTGTGGGGCACTGAAGCTTTCTTT. This codes for CASRGQGAVWGTEAFF.

This chain joins TRBV30 and TRBJ1-3; 10 bases align to TRBD1. The germline CDR1 and CDR2 sequences are GTSNPN and SVGIG (reference sequence). Trimming removed 4 bases from V and 0 bases from J; junction bases left unmatched: 6. The CDR3 is 16 residues long. CDR3 sequence (DNA): TGTGCCTGGACTCGGACAGGGGGTTCCTCTGGAAACACCATATATTTT. It translates to CAWTRTGGSSGNTIYF.

This chain uses TRBV3-1 (or the pseudogene TRBV3-2) with TRBJ2-7, with D possibly TRBD1 on 6 matching bases. Between the trimmed V and J ends, which lost 1 base and 7 bases, there was a span of 20 bases. Germline CDR1 and CDR2: LGHDT and YNNKEL (reference sequence). The CDR3 has 16 amino acids. The CDR3 DNA is TGTGCCAGCAGCCAAGGTGGACAGCTCCGCTCGGGTGAGCAGTACTTC. Translated: CASSQGGQLRSGEQYF.

This chain connects TRBV5-6 to TRBJ2-3; D possibly corresponds to TRBD2 (6 bases). Germline CDR1 reads SGHDT; CDR2 reads YYEEEE. CDR3 length equals 17 residues. With 2 bases removed from V and 2 bases from J, the gap between germline ends came to 18 bases. CDR3 region: CASSFPRVAANTDTQYF. CDR3 bases: TGTGCCAGCAGCTTCCCCCGGGTAGCGGCCAACACAGATACGCAGTATTTT.

The V gene is TRBV14, the J gene TRBJ2-5; TRBD1 is a possible D gene (6 bases). CDR1 and CDR2 from the germline V gene are SGHDN and FVKESK. The CDR3 is 15 amino acids. Trimming took 1 base from V and 0 from J, leaving 9 bases between them. DNA for the CDR3: TGTGCCAGCAGCCAAGGGCAGGGGTACCAAGAGACCCAGTACTTC. Its protein product is CASSQGQGYQETQYF.

This sequence joins TRBV6-2 or TRBV6-3 and TRBJ1-5; TRBD1 matches 7 bases. Germline V CDR1 and CDR2: MNHEY, SVGEGT. This CDR3 has 15 amino acids. The junction had 4 bases not matched to a gene; V was cut back by 5 bases and J by 0 bases. The chain's CDR3 is CASSEGQHSNQPQHF. CDR3 in DNA: TGTGCCAGCAGTGAGGGACAGCATAGCAATCAGCCCCAGCATTTT.

This chain joins TRBV19 and TRBJ1-4; D gene ambiguous. Trimming shortened V by 7 bases and J by 0 bases, and 21 bases separated the two germline ends. This CDR3 has 18 amino acids. Germline V CDR1 and CDR2: LNHDA, SQIVND (reference sequence). The CDR3 nucleotides read TGTGCCAGTAAAATAGCCGGGATGAGCGGCGCAACTAATGAAAAACTGTTTTTT. It translates to CASKIAGMSGATNEKLFF.

The chain has TRBV5-6 and TRBJ2-2, with a possible D match to TRBD1 (6 bases). Deletions cut 0 bases from V and 3 bases from J, with 9 bases between. This CDR3 has 15 residues. Germline V lookup: CDR1 SGHDT, CDR2 YYEEEE. As DNA, the CDR3 is TGTGCCAGCAGCTTGGCGGACAGAGACACCGGGGAGCTGTTTTTT. Protein: CASSLADRDTGELFF.

This rearrangement joins TRBV30 to TRBJ2-1, with TRBD2 matching over 11 bases. Germline V lookup: CDR1 GTSNPN, CDR2 SVGIG (reference sequence). The CDR3 sequence is 15 residues long. Losses at the gene ends were 1 base for V and 6 bases for J; bases not matched to a gene: 5. CDR3 region: CAWSEGLAAPNEQFF. The CDR3 DNA sequence: TGTGCCTGGAGTGAGGGACTAGCGGCCCCCAATGAGCAGTTCTTC.

The chain has TRBV9 and TRBJ1-1, with TRBD1 identical over 7 bases. The CDR3 is made up of 15 amino acids. CDR1 and CDR2 (germline): SGDLS, YYNGEE. V lost 0 bases, J lost 4 bases, and 6 bases stayed unmatched. The CDR3 coding sequence is TGTGCCAGCAGCGTAGTAGGGGCAGGGGGCACTGAAGCTTTCTTT. It encodes CASSVVGAGGTEAFF.